This TCR beta chain emerged from a study of T cell responses to AZD1222 COVID-19 vaccine. Study-level points and caveats: Rises in breadth and depth of Spike-specific TCRs came after two AZD1222 doses. There were mostly white British donors and more females than males, and clonal diversity was possibly underestimated.

Only one count was recorded for this clone. The antigen remains unidentified. Assay: immunoSEQ multiplex PCR; the TCRdb copy retains only in-frame clones and omits some. The sample shows 80,000 to 85,000 clones, less than 95% of them seen only once. The receptor's source is an adult who received the AZD1222 COVID-19 vaccine. The starting material was peripheral blood, obtained 28 days after the second AZD1222 dose.

CDR3 bases: TGTGCCAGCAGCCAAGTTCGGTCGGAGTACAATGAGCAGTTCTTC. It is translated as CASSQVRSEYNEQFF. The rearrangement uses TRBV4-2 and TRBJ2-1; D unclear. Trimming took 1 base from V and 4 from J, leaving 11 bases between them. Germline V lookup: CDR1 LGHNA, CDR2 YNFKEQ. The CDR3 is 15 residues long.